This T cell receptor beta chain was found in a study of blood T cell repertoires in COVID-19. The assay was immunoSEQ multiplex PCR, and TCRdb's table has in-frame clones only and misses some. The sample lists some 260,000 clones; roughly three quarters were seen once. This clone was counted only a few times. The V and J ends lost 4 bases and 2 bases respectively, with 11 bases between them. The CDR3 extends over 14 amino acids. Germline V lookup: CDR1 SGHDT, CDR2 YYEEEE. The TCR originated in a woman aged 40 to 55 with active or convalescent COVID-19. Sequencing was done on a sample of peripheral blood. The V and J genes are TRBV5-6 and TRBJ2-3; the D gene is possibly TRBD1 (6 bases). CDR3 residues: CASSITGNTDTQYF. The CDR3 region has the DNA TGTGCCAGCAGCATTACAGGGAACACAGATACGCAGTATTTT.